These T cell receptor beta chains were read from a single sample in a study of T cells in Graves' hyperthyroidism and ophthalmopathy. TCRdb called the multiplex PCR reads again in MiXCR, with one record for every CDR3 protein. This sample has 450,000 to 700,000 distinct CDR3 sequences, with roughly 50% found just once. The sequencing sample was made of peripheral blood or thyroid tissue (not recorded which). The receptors were sampled from a woman between 18 and 29 years old with Graves' hyperthyroidism. The conserved cysteine and the conserved F or W are not part of the CDR3 here.

TRBJ2-5,TRBV5-1,ASSRLAGGSGGETQY
TRBJ2-5,TRBV6-5,ASSLGKGETQY
TRBJ2-2,TRBV11-3,ASRIAGTLNTGELF
TRBJ1-5,TRBV20-1,SARDSGGQRSNQPQH
TRBJ2-7,TRBV24-1,ATSDASGTYWEQY
TRBJ2-3,TRBV24-1,ATSEAFLAGGLPDTQY
TRBJ2-7,TRBV7-9,ASRNPGLGKYNEQY
TRBJ2-2,TRBV7-9,ASSKGNTGELF
TRBJ1-1,TRBV6-5,ASSETPENTEAF
TRBJ1-2,TRBV5-8,ASSLGGGLDYGYT
TRBJ2-5,TRBV5-1,ASSGSGEETQY
TRBJ2-7,TRBV7-2,ASSPVQVGYEQY
TRBJ2-5,TRBV7-9,ASSKTAGETQY
TRBJ2-3,TRBV9,ASSVYGLAGSTDTQY
TRBJ1-5,TRBV27,ASRQAGNQPQH
TRBJ2-3,TRBV7-8,ASSLVITGTDTQY
TRBJ1-1,TRBV7-9,ASSSEQGRIGEAF
TRBJ1-5,TRBV6-6,ASSYLAIEVSNQPQH
TRBJ2-6,TRBV20-1,SAIGTGGANVLT
TRBJ1-2,TRBV7-2,ASSLMVQGAGYGHT
TRBJ1-1,TRBV2,ASRGDVGIEAF
TRBJ1-4,TRBV7-2,ASSQEGPVGLATNEKLF
TRBJ1-4,TRBV13,ASSPPGKLF
TRBJ2-7,TRBV11-1,ATFRPLSSYEQY
TRBJ2-7,TRBV29-1,SAGRGLDYEQY
TRBJ2-3,TRBV7-8,ASSSRLAGGLDTQY
TRBJ2-7,TRBV4-1,ASSPVEGRRSYEQY
TRBJ2-3,TRBV20-1,SARDGTSADTQY
TRBJ2-6,TRBV3-1,ASMGSGANVLT
TRBJ2-5,TRBV28,ASSFRTDQETQY
TRBJ1-4,TRBV12-3/TRBV12-4,ASSWYRGNEKLF
TRBJ2-7,TRBV6-5,ASSYSGRSSSYEQY
TRBJ2-7,TRBV10-3,AIRETSGRAHEQY
TRBJ2-7,TRBV20-1,SAIPPDRGEQY
TRBJ1-1,TRBV29-1,SAREAGTEAF
TRBJ1-2,TRBV12-3/TRBV12-4,ASSEGTKYGYT
TRBJ1-5,TRBV7-8,ASSFQDSSNQPQH
TRBJ1-5,TRBV2,ASTLWLAGQGPFPQH
TRBJ2-7,TRBV7-8,ASSLAPGPIYEQY
TRBJ2-7,TRBV10-3,AISSPPDLYEQY
TRBJ2-7,TRBV18,ASSPPTSYKQY
TRBJ2-5,TRBV29-1,SGTGVEETQY
TRBJ1-4,TRBV4-3,ASSQDLFRNEKLF
TRBJ2-6,TRBV7-6,ASSQRTGDNVLT
TRBJ2-2,TRBV7-3,ASSLSGTDGTGELF
TRBJ1-5,TRBV20-1,SAKGLGLDNQPQH
TRBJ2-7,TRBV24-1,ATSDLPSGSEQY